This entry lists 21 T cell receptor beta chains sequenced from one sample in a study of cytomegalovirus exposure and HLA in healthy donors. The PCR had 60 Vbeta and 13 Jbeta primers. The repertoire was sequenced with immunoSEQ multiplex PCR; TCRdb's copy has only in-frame clones and lacks some. The table shows 210,000 or so clones, with roughly 76% occurring only once. The sequenced sample was PBMCs. These receptors were taken from a woman between 25 and 40 years old in good health and CMV-seropositive.

This chain connects TRBV5-6 to TRBJ2-5, with a tentative D call TRBD2 (5 bases). The CDR3 consists of 13 residues. CDR1 and CDR2 from the germline V gene are SGHDT and YYEEEE. Trimming removed 3 bases from V and 5 bases from J, with 11 bases in between. The CDR3 region has the DNA TGTGCCAGCAGCTCGGGGTTTGGTGAGACCCAGTACTTC. Protein product: CASSSGFGETQYF.

This clone was seen a few times. The chain couples TRBV11-3 to TRBJ2-5; possible D gene TRBD1, 6 bases. In germline, CDR1 is SGHNT, CDR2 YENEEA. Trimming took off 5 bases at V and 5 bases at J, with 12 bases between the two ends. This CDR3 is 13 amino acids long. As DNA, the CDR3 is TGTGCCAGCAGCCCCGGGACAAGGGAGACCCAGTACTTC. Its translation is CASSPGTRETQYF.

CDR3: CASSSGRFGVETQYF. In nucleotides, the CDR3 is TGTGCCAGTAGTAGCGGGAGGTTTGGTGTCGAGACCCAGTACTTC. V usage is TRBV19 and J usage is TRBJ2-5; 8 bases agree with TRBD2. Germline loops: CDR1 LNHDA, CDR2 SQIVND (reference sequence). V lost 4 bases and J lost 5; bases outside the gene matches: 9. The CDR3 is made up of 15 amino acids.

The chain is built from TRBV29-1 and TRBJ2-1; 8 positions agree with TRBD2. J lost 2 bases, V lost 3 bases, and 3 bases had no gene match. The CDR3 runs 14 residues. Germline V gene lookup returns CDR1 SQVTM and CDR2 ANQGSEA. CDR3 nucleotides: TGCAGCGTTGAGTTCGGGAGGGCCTACAATGAGCAGTTCTTC. It specifies CSVEFGRAYNEQFF.

This clone was detected once. This chain connects TRBV18 to TRBJ1-1; maybe TRBD1 (6 bases). Germline-derived CDR1 and CDR2 are KGHSH and LQKENI. The CDR3 is made up of 16 amino acids. Trimming took 4 bases from V and 4 from J, leaving 19 bases between them. CDR3 sequence reads: CASSLNTRGGRTEAFF. Here the CDR3 DNA reads TGTGCCAGCTCACTCAATACCCGAGGGGGTCGCACTGAAGCTTTCTTT.

V gene TRBV5-1 combines with J gene TRBJ2-2; TRBD1 agrees at 12 bases. The CDR3 has 17 amino acids. Trimming at V came to 0 bases and at J to 5 bases, leaving 5 bases not matched to a gene. Germline V gives CDR1 SGHRS, CDR2 YFSETQ. DNA for the CDR3: TGCGCCAGCAGCTTGGCCCGGGACAGGGGGCAAACCGGGGAGCTGTTTTTT. This gives the protein CASSLARDRGQTGELFF.

The chain combines TRBV11-2 with TRBJ2-1; TRBD2 matches 10 bases. The CDR3 sequence is 16 residues long. CDR1 and CDR2 from the germline V gene are SGHAT and FQNNGV. Germline trimming cut 0 bases from V and 7 bases from J; bases unmatched to any gene: 6. CDR3 region: CASSLEGISGRNEQFF. The DNA for the CDR3 is TGTGCCAGCAGCTTAGAAGGGATTAGCGGGAGGAATGAGCAGTTCTTC.

V and J are TRBV27 and TRBJ1-3; no clear D. Germline V gives CDR1 MNHEY, CDR2 SMNVEV (reference sequence). V was cut by 2 bases and J by 1 base, with 6 bases left in between. The CDR3 has 14 residues. CDR3 amino acids: CASSLSGSGNTIYF. Written as DNA, the CDR3 is TGTGCCAGCAGTTTAAGCGGGTCTGGAAACACCATATATTTT.

This chain connects TRBV5-6 to TRBJ2-2; D not certain. V was trimmed by 2 bases and J by 1 base, leaving 9 bases between them. CDR3 size: 15 residues. Germline-derived CDR1 and CDR2 are SGHDT and YYEEEE. CDR3 coding DNA: TGTGCCAGCAGCTTTGGCGGCGGGAACACCGGGGAGCTGTTTTTT. Its protein product is CASSFGGGNTGELFF.

V gene TRBV7-8 combines with J gene TRBJ1-1; D gene ambiguous. The CDR3 consists of 14 residues. V gave up 2 bases and J gave up 1 base, with 8 bases separating them. Germline CDR1 reads SGHVS; CDR2 reads FQNEAQ. CDR3 nucleotides: TGTGCCAGCAGCTTAATATTGGCGAACACTGAAGCTTTCTTT. Encoded protein: CASSLILANTEAFF.

The chain carries TRBV7-8 and TRBJ2-7; no clear D gene. CDR1 and CDR2 (germline): SGHVS, FQNEAQ. The CDR3 is 15 residues long. V gave up 0 bases and J gave up 7 bases, with 16 bases separating them. The CDR3 reads CASSLAAVSSGEQYF. The CDR3 DNA reads as TGTGCCAGCAGCTTAGCGGCCGTCAGTTCGGGTGAGCAGTACTTC.

The gene calls are TRBV7-2 and TRBJ2-5; 11 positions match TRBD2. Per the germline V gene, CDR1 is SGHTA and CDR2 is FQGNSA. J lost 5 bases, V lost 3 bases, and 5 bases had no gene match. The CDR3 sequence is 15 residues long. CDR3 nucleotides: TGTGCCAGCAGCTTGGGTAGCGGGGGGGTGGAGACCCAGTACTTC. This gives the protein CASSLGSGGVETQYF. Full variable domain (missing parts from reference TRBV7-2 and TRBJ2-5): GAGVSQSPSNKVTEKGKDVELRCDPISGHTALYWYRQSLGQGLEFLIYFQGNSAPDKSGLPSDRFSAERTGGSVSTLTIQRTQQEDSAVYLCASSLGSGGVETQYFGPGTRLLVL.

This clone has just one count. V usage is TRBV5-1 and J usage is TRBJ2-2, with a weak D call TRBD2 (5 bases). V lost 0 bases, J lost 5 bases, and 5 bases lay in between. The germline gives CDR1 SGHRS, CDR2 YFSETQ. The CDR3 totals 13 residues. CDR3 nucleotide sequence: TGCGCCAGCAGCTTGGCGGGGACCGGGGAGCTGTTTTTT. This translates into CASSLAGTGELFF.

This clone has just one count. V usage is TRBV28 and J usage is TRBJ2-7, with D perhaps matching TRBD2 (5 bases). The CDR3 has 14 amino acids. Trimming shortened V by 6 bases and J by 3 bases, and 15 bases separated the two germline ends. Germline CDR1 is MDHEN and CDR2 is SYDVKM. The CDR3 is CASRPTLRVYEQYF. The CDR3 nucleotides are TGTGCCAGCAGGCCGACGTTGCGGGTCTACGAGCAGTACTTC.

The rearrangement joins TRBV7-2 to TRBJ2-1, with 8 nucleotides matching TRBD2. The V segment lost 4 bases and the J segment 7 bases; nucleotides outside the gene matches: 15. The CDR3 length is 17 residues. Per the germline V gene, CDR1 is SGHTA and CDR2 is FQGNSA. In nucleotides, the CDR3 is TGTGCCAGCAGCTCAGTCAGGGGCGGGAGGTCGGGGAATGAGCAGTTCTTC. Amino acids: CASSSVRGGRSGNEQFF. Combining the CDR3 with reference TRBV7-2 and TRBJ2-1 gives the whole variable domain GAGVSQSPSNKVTEKGKDVELRCDPISGHTALYWYRQSLGQGLEFLIYFQGNSAPDKSGLPSDRFSAERTGGSVSTLTIQRTQQEDSAVYLCASSSVRGGRSGNEQFFGPGTRLTVL.

The V gene is TRBV6-4, the J gene TRBJ2-7; 10 bases agree with TRBD2. Germline CDR1 reads MRHNA; CDR2 reads SNTAGT. The CDR3 length is 15 residues. V lost 2 bases and J lost 0; bases outside the gene matches: 1. CDR3 in amino acids: CASSDVAGGSYEQYF. The CDR3 DNA reads TGTGCCAGCAGTGACGTAGCGGGAGGCTCCTACGAGCAGTACTTC.

This clone was detected only once. The V and J genes are TRBV9 and TRBJ2-5; a possible D gene is TRBD2 (5 bases). Germline CDR1 is SGDLS and CDR2 is YYNGEE. V was clipped by 1 base and J by 6 bases, with 13 bases between them. The CDR3 contains 14 residues. The CDR3 DNA is TGTGCCAGCAGCGTACTTGGAGGATCGCAGACCCAGTACTTC. This encodes CASSVLGGSQTQYF.

This clone was recorded a few times. The chain is built from TRBV7-2 and TRBJ2-5, with a tentative D call TRBD2 (5 bases). The CDR3 totals 15 residues. CDR1 is SGHTA and CDR2 is FQGNSA in the germline V gene. V lost 2 bases and J 5 bases, leaving 15 bases between the germline ends. The CDR3 DNA follows: TGTGCCAGCAGCTTAAGAGCGGCAGGACGTGAGACCCAGTACTTC. Amino acids: CASSLRAAGRETQYF. The entire variable domain, with the rest obtained from reference TRBV7-2 and TRBJ2-5, is as follows: GAGVSQSPSNKVTEKGKDVELRCDPISGHTALYWYRQSLGQGLEFLIYFQGNSAPDKSGLPSDRFSAERTGGSVSTLTIQRTQQEDSAVYLCASSLRAAGRETQYFGPGTRLLVL.

To note about this clone: The CDR3 does not end in the conserved phenylalanine or tryptophan, so this is likely a read error. The chain carries TRBV11-1 and TRBJ1-1, with TRBD1 identical over 7 bases. Germline CDR1 and CDR2: SGHAT and FQDESV (reference sequence). V trimming: 4 bases; J trimming: 4 bases; junction bases outside the gene matches: 6. The CDR3 totals 14 residues. The CDR3 loop is CASSSNRGSTEAFL. The CDR3 DNA follows: TGTGCCAGCAGCTCGAACAGGGGAAGCACTGAAGCTTTCCTT.

The chain joins TRBV7-6 to TRBJ1-5; the D gene is possibly TRBD1 (5 bases). The V end lost 5 bases, the J end lost 2 bases, and 13 bases lay between the germline ends. CDR1 SGHVS and CDR2 FNYEAQ come from the germline V gene. The CDR3 extends over 15 amino acids. Written as DNA, the CDR3 is TGTGCCAGCAGCCTTAGTGGCAGGGGCAATCAGCCCCAGCATTTT. Amino acid sequence: CASSLSGRGNQPQHF.

This rearrangement joins TRBV7-2 to TRBJ2-4, with TRBD2 matching over 12 bases. Germline CDR1 reads SGHTA; CDR2 reads FQGNSA. The CDR3 is made up of 16 amino acids. Unmatched junction bases numbered 11, after V lost 5 bases and J lost 9 bases. CDR3 DNA sequence: TGTGCCAGCAGCCCGGGGACTAGCGGGCGGTCGGGCATTCAGTACTTC. The encoded protein is CASSPGTSGRSGIQYF.